Sequencing of this TCR beta chain was carried out in a study of shared clonotypes between healthy human individuals. Overall study: CD4 naive cells filled three plates per donor, CD4 memory three, CD8 naive two and CD8 memory one.

As regards this clone: As yet, its antigen is unknown.

Libraries were prepared by immunoSEQ multiplex PCR; TCRdb keeps only in-frame clonotypes and omits some of them. The sample gives around 2,100,000 clones, less than 95% of which show up once; less than 1.5% is in the top ten. The CDR3 covers 11 residues. Germline-derived CDR1 and CDR2 are SQVTM and ANQGSEA. V was trimmed by 0 bases and J by 8 bases, leaving 5 bases between them. CD45RO negativity and positive selection for CCR7 defined naive CD8 cells, a population that excluded terminally differentiated effector memory CD45RA+ cells. Regarding the study as a whole: Sorted-subset sequencing was shown by rarefaction to be incomplete despite large depth.

This TCR derives from a man younger than 30 in good health. The chain is built from TRBV29-1 and TRBJ2-1; D is uncertain. Sequencing used naive CD8+ T cells sorted from blood. The CDR3 DNA follows: TGCAGCGTTGAAGATCCCTATGAGCAGTTCTTC. Translating it yields CSVEDPYEQFF.